One and the same sample provided the 26 T cell receptor beta chains below, sequenced in a study of a mutant IDH1 vaccine in newly diagnosed glioma. The time point is: week 47, end of study. Mutant IDH1 20-mer peptide, at 300 ug, made up each vaccine dose, with topical imiquimod. Their target antigens are unknown. Clones were read by immunoSEQ multiplex PCR, and TCRdb kept only the in-frame ones, dropping some. The sample includes tens of thousands of clones, about four fifths of them seen just once. The input for sequencing was PBMCs, taken from a glioma patient whose treatment included an IDH1 peptide vaccine. These receptors came from a man in his thirties or forties with glioma.

The chain joins TRBV19 to TRBJ1-1, with 7 bases lining up with TRBD1. V shed 3 bases and J 6 bases; nucleotides not matched to a gene: 13. From germline, CDR1 is LNHDA and CDR2 SQIVND (reference sequence). The CDR3 loop spans 16 amino acids. CDR3 residues: CASSIDRVVSGAEAFF. The CDR3 bases are TGTGCCAGTAGTATCGACAGGGTCGTAAGCGGCGCTGAAGCTTTCTTT.

The J gene is TRBJ1-1, the V gene TRBV15; TRBD1 is a possible D gene (5 bases). Germline-derived CDR1 and CDR2 are LNHNV and YYDKDF (reference sequence). This CDR3 contains 18 residues. With 0 bases removed from V and 1 base from J, the gap between germline ends came to 18 bases. The CDR3: CATSRDNSLGLPNTEAFF. The CDR3 DNA reads TGTGCCACCAGCAGAGATAATAGTCTGGGACTTCCGAACACTGAAGCTTTCTTT.

This chain joins TRBV11-2 and TRBJ1-3, with 11 bases lining up with TRBD1. The CDR3 is 18 residues long. CDR1 is SGHAT and CDR2 is FQNNGV in the germline V gene. V trimming: 5 bases; J trimming: 0 bases; junction bases outside the gene matches: 9. CDR3 DNA sequence: TGTGCCAGCAGCCCTCGACGGACAGGGGGCTTCTCTGGAAACACCATATATTTT. The encoded protein is CASSPRRTGGFSGNTIYF.

This sequence joins TRBV15 and TRBJ1-1; TRBD1 is a possible D gene (5 bases). Looked up from germline, CDR1 is LNHNV and CDR2 is YYDKDF (reference sequence). Trimming took 1 base from V and 0 from J, leaving 15 bases between them. The CDR3 spans 17 residues. The CDR3 coding sequence is TGTGCCACCAGCAGAGTTCCCTTTGGACACTTGAACACTGAAGCTTTCTTT. This codes for CATSRVPFGHLNTEAFF. The whole variable domain, filled in from reference TRBV15 and TRBJ1-1, reads DAMVIQNPRYQVTQFGKPVTLSCSQTLNHNVMYWYQQKSSQAPKLLFHYYDKDFNNEADTPDNFQSRRPNTSFCFLDIRSPGLGDTAMYLCATSRVPFGHLNTEAFFGQGTRLTVV.

In its sample, this clone was seen once. The J gene is TRBJ1-1, the V gene TRBV27; D is ambiguous. The ends were cut back, 4 bases at V and 7 bases at J, with 25 bases in the middle. The germline V gene encodes CDR1 MNHEY and CDR2 SMNVEV (reference sequence). This CDR3 contains 17 residues. CDR3 loop: CASSSGARVQKFGEAFF. The CDR3 DNA sequence: TGTGCCAGCAGTTCGGGAGCACGCGTACAGAAGTTCGGTGAAGCTTTCTTT.

The rearrangement links TRBV28 to TRBJ1-5, with D possibly being TRBD1 (6 bases). This CDR3 has 20 residues. Germline V CDR1 and CDR2: MDHEN, SYDVKM. Deletions cut 4 bases from V and 0 bases from J, with 25 bases between. The CDR3 DNA reads as TGTGCCAGCAGTTCCACCGTTACCTGGGGGGCCAGCGATAGCAATCAGCCCCAGCATTTT. Its translation is CASSSTVTWGASDSNQPQHF.

J is TRBJ2-1 and V is TRBV19, with 12 bases matching TRBD1. The CDR3 is made up of 16 amino acids. V trimming: 5 bases; J trimming: 9 bases; junction bases outside the gene matches: 11. In germline, CDR1 is LNHDA, CDR2 SQIVND (reference sequence). The CDR3 DNA sequence: TGTGCCAGTAGTCCCCGCCCGGGACAGGGGGCAGGTGAGCAGTTCTTC. It translates to CASSPRPGQGAGEQFF.

The rearrangement joins TRBV7-2 to TRBJ1-2, with TRBD1 identical over 7 bases. With 4 bases clipped from V and 3 bases from J, the junction kept 17 bases outside the gene matches. From germline, CDR1 is SGHTA and CDR2 FQGNSA. The CDR3 covers 18 residues. The CDR3 loop is CASSSYISWRGRDYGYTF. The CDR3 coding sequence is TGTGCCAGCAGCTCCTACATTAGCTGGAGGGGGCGCGACTATGGCTACACCTTC.

The CDR3 loop is CASSWREGSSGNTIYF. CDR3 bases: TGTGCCAGCAGCTGGCGGGAGGGATCGTCTGGAAACACCATATATTTT. The genes are TRBV5-5 and TRBJ1-3; D not certain. The CDR3 spans 16 residues. With 3 bases removed from V and 1 base from J, the gap between germline ends came to 14 bases. Germline V gene lookup returns CDR1 SGHKS and CDR2 YYEKEE (reference sequence).

CDR3 amino acids: CASSPTSGTGTYEQYF. CDR3 in DNA: TGTGCCAGCAGCCCAACCAGTGGGACAGGTACCTACGAGCAGTACTTC. The chain employs TRBV4-2 and TRBJ2-7; 8 bases match TRBD1. The J segment lost 2 bases and the V segment lost 4 bases, leaving 10 bases of the junction unmatched. Per the germline V gene, CDR1 is LGHNA and CDR2 is YNFKEQ. CDR3 length: 16 residues.

This clone was seen a single time. J is TRBJ2-1 and V is TRBV7-9; 8 positions match TRBD2. V trimming: 5 bases; J trimming: 4 bases; junction bases outside the gene matches: 13. Germline V gene data show CDR1 as SEHNR and CDR2 as FQNEAQ (reference sequence). CDR3 length: 17 amino acids. This CDR3 reads CASSARRGSGKYNEQFF. CDR3 DNA sequence: TGTGCCAGCAGCGCCCGGCGGGGTAGCGGGAAATACAATGAGCAGTTCTTC.

This clone was counted a single time. The rearrangement joins TRBV5-8 to TRBJ1-2; TRBD1 might be the D (5 bases). Germline V lookup: CDR1 SGHTS, CDR2 YDEGEE. Trimming shortened V by 1 base and J by 4 bases, and 14 bases separated the two germline ends. This CDR3 is 15 amino acids long. CDR3 region: CASSLNWDGIYGYTF. CDR3 sequence (DNA): TGTGCCAGCAGCTTGAATTGGGACGGAATCTATGGCTACACCTTC.

The CDR3 reads CASSLDFRTYF. The CDR3 DNA follows: TGTGCCAGCAGCTTAGACTTTAGGACTTACTTC. This chain connects TRBV7-2 to TRBJ2-7, with D maybe TRBD2 (5 bases). The germline V gene encodes CDR1 SGHTA and CDR2 FQGNSA. This CDR3 comprises 11 residues. Trimming removed 1 base from V and 13 bases from J, with 11 bases in between.

This clone was counted once. The chain has TRBV7-8 and TRBJ2-7; 7 positions agree with TRBD1. In germline, CDR1 is SGHVS, CDR2 FQNEAQ. V dropped 1 base and J dropped 3; count of bases not matched to a gene: 9. The CDR3 sequence is 16 residues long. CDR3 in amino acids: CASSLVNTGEGYEQYF. The CDR3 nucleotides read TGTGCCAGCAGCTTAGTGAATACAGGGGAAGGCTACGAGCAGTACTTC.

The chain combines TRBV4-2 with TRBJ2-7; possible D gene TRBD2, 5 bases. The germline V and J ends were trimmed by 4 bases and 7 bases, with 29 bases remaining between them. Germline values: CDR1 LGHNA, CDR2 YNFKEQ. The CDR3 has 18 amino acids. In DNA form, the CDR3 reads TGTGCCAGCAGCCGAAACTCCAGGACGGGAACTGGACGGGAAGAGCAGTACTTC. It yields the protein CASSRNSRTGTGREEQYF.

The chain is built from TRBV7-2 and TRBJ2-2; D call uncertain. V shed 4 bases and J shed 5 bases, with 14 bases lying between them. There are 15 residues in the CDR3. CDR1 and CDR2 (germline): SGHTA, FQGNSA. The CDR3 nucleotides read TGTGCCAGCAGCTCAGTTTCGGGCCCAACCGGGGAGCTGTTTTTT. Translation: CASSSVSGPTGELFF.

In this sample, this clone turned up once. The rearrangement joins TRBV2 to TRBJ1-2; TRBD1 agrees at 7 bases. Germline V gives CDR1 SNHLY, CDR2 FYNNEI. Trimming removed 0 bases from V and 1 base from J; junction bases left unmatched: 8. The length of the CDR3 is 17 residues. The CDR3 sequence: CASSEALRDSLNYGYTF. The CDR3 nucleotides read TGTGCCAGCAGTGAAGCGCTTCGGGACAGCCTTAACTATGGCTACACCTTC.

The rearrangement uses TRBV28 and TRBJ1-2; D ambiguous. The CDR3 extends over 15 amino acids. Germline V lookup: CDR1 MDHEN, CDR2 SYDVKM. Trimming cost V 10 bases and J 2 bases, with 20 bases left between them. CDR3: CATAFLGRTNYGYTF. CDR3 sequence (DNA): TGTGCCACCGCCTTCCTCGGACGGACCAACTATGGCTACACCTTC.

This clone was counted only a few times. The chain carries TRBV7-2 and TRBJ2-7, with D possibly called TRBD1 or TRBD2 (6 bases each). V lost 2 bases and J 2 bases, leaving 10 bases between the germline ends. CDR1 SGHTA and CDR2 FQGNSA come from the germline V gene. This CDR3 has 14 amino acids. The CDR3 region has the DNA TGTGCCAGCAGCTTAAATCGGGGGCCCTACGAGCAGTACTTC. Translating it yields CASSLNRGPYEQYF.

This rearrangement joins TRBV11-3 to TRBJ2-3; 13 positions agree with TRBD2. Per germline, CDR1 SGHNT and CDR2 YENEEA. V trimming: 3 bases; J trimming: 2 bases; junction bases outside the gene matches: 2. The CDR3 is 16 residues long. CDR3 in amino acids: CASSLGLAGITDTQYF. CDR3 nucleotide sequence: TGTGCCAGCAGCTTGGGACTAGCGGGGATCACAGATACGCAGTATTTT.

This clone was seen only once. In DNA, the CDR3 is TGTGCCAGCAGTGGGGCTAATGAAAAACTGTTTTTT. Translating it yields CASSGANEKLFF. V is TRBV27 and J is TRBJ1-4, with D unresolved. This CDR3 region has 12 residues. CDR1 is MNHEY, CDR2 SMNVEV, per germline (reference sequence). Trimming removed 5 bases at V and 3 bases at J, with 4 bases between.

The chain combines TRBV5-1 with TRBJ2-7; the D gene is possibly TRBD2 (6 bases). The germline V and J ends were trimmed by 6 bases and 2 bases, with 15 bases remaining between them. CDR1 and CDR2 from the germline V gene are SGHRS and YFSETQ. The CDR3 extends over 14 amino acids. The CDR3 is CASMIAGIPYEQYF. CDR3 DNA: TGCGCCAGCATGATTGCGGGGATCCCCTACGAGCAGTACTTC. Drawing the rest from reference TRBV5-1 and TRBJ2-7, the complete variable domain is KAGVTQTPRYLIKTRGQQVTLSCSPISGHRSVSWYQQTPGQGLQFLFEYFSETQRNKGNFPGRFSGRQFSNSRSEMNVSTLELGDSALYLCASMIAGIPYEQYFGPGTRLTVT.

Only one count was recorded for this clone. The J gene is TRBJ1-2, the V gene TRBV27; 10 nucleotides agree with TRBD1. The junction had 14 bases not matched to a gene; V was cut back by 5 bases and J by 8 bases. From germline, CDR1 is MNHEY and CDR2 SMNVEV (reference sequence). This CDR3 spans 16 amino acids. In DNA form, the CDR3 reads TGTGCCAGCAGTCCCCCGGGACAGGGGAACCAGGGGGGCTACACCTTC. Amino acid sequence: CASSPPGQGNQGGYTF.

V gene TRBV4-1 combines with J gene TRBJ2-2; 7 bases are shared with TRBD1. V lost 4 bases, J lost 7 bases, and 3 bases stayed unmatched. The CDR3 totals 13 residues. Germline CDR1 MGHRA, CDR2 YSYEKL. The CDR3, as DNA: TGCGCCAGCAGCCCTAGGGACAGCGGGGAGCTGTTTTTT. Its translation: CASSPRDSGELFF.

This clone is a singleton in its sample. The J gene is TRBJ2-5, the V gene TRBV28, with D possibly being TRBD1 (5 bases). Germline V gene sequence: CDR1 MDHEN, CDR2 SYDVKM. V dropped 0 bases and J dropped 4 bases, with 15 bases sitting between them. This CDR3 spans 16 amino acids. The chain's CDR3 is CASSLWAQGVGETQYF. In DNA form, the CDR3 reads TGTGCCAGCAGTTTATGGGCCCAGGGTGTAGGAGAGACCCAGTACTTC.

The chain employs TRBV14 and TRBJ1-1; no firm D call. V was pared by 3 bases and J by 0 bases, with 8 bases between. Germline CDR1 SGHDN, CDR2 FVKESK. CDR3 size: 14 residues. The CDR3 region has the DNA TGTGCCAGCAGCCATCCCAGAGTGAACACTGAAGCTTTCTTT. As protein: CASSHPRVNTEAFF.